These T cell receptor beta chains were read from a single sample in a study of OX40 agonist ivuxolimab in advanced cancers. Repertoires were generated with immunoSEQ multiplex PCR, while TCRdb's copy carries only in-frame clones and drops some. Of 60,000 to 65,000 clones in the sample, about nine tenths were seen once. The material was CD4+ or CD8+ T cells sorted from blood, obtained in a trial of the OX40 agonist ivuxolimab. All receptors derive from an adult with an advanced solid tumor such as melanoma, head and neck, liver or kidney cancer. Both conserved end residues are part of each CDR3.

CDR3 length	V gene	J gene	CDR3 protein
20	TRBV12-1	TRBJ2-2	CASSFRLRLAGGEGTGELFF
16	TRBV15	TRBJ2-1	CATSSPGTGIEDEQFF
15	TRBV7-9	TRBJ2-1	CAATPFSGGYNEQFF
11	TRBV19	TRBJ1-2	CASRTGNGYTF
14	TRBV10-1	TRBJ2-7	CASNPAEPSYEQYF
14	TRBV28	TRBJ1-2	CASSFAWLSYGYTF
14	TRBV7-2	TRBJ2-5	CASSYRQGSETQYF
14	TRBV5-5	TRBJ2-1	CASSLGRGIHEQFF
14	TRBV7-2	TRBJ1-5	CASSLVGLNQPQHF
13	TRBV7-8	TRBJ1-2	CASSPGGREGYTF
15	TRBV27	TRBJ1-1	CASSFLGAENTEAFF
15	TRBV27	TRBJ2-7	CASRDYRDRGYEQYF
16	TRBV18	TRBJ2-1	CASSPPGGGSYNEQFF
10	TRBV20-1	TRBJ2-3	CSAKTDTQYF
14	TRBV5-6	TRBJ2-7	CASSLASPTKEQYF
15	TRBV7-8	TRBJ2-7	CASSGAGTTSYEQYF
15	TRBV30	TRBJ2-1	CAWSAGTSGYNEQFF
15	TRBV11-2	TRBJ1-5	CASSSRTGTHQPQHF
16	TRBV18	TRBJ2-4	CASSPARQGWENIQYF
15	TRBV19	TRBJ1-1	CASSAGTGGNTEAFF
16	TRBV4-1	TRBJ2-7	CASSQDRTGGSYEQYF
19	TRBV14	TRBJ2-7	CASSQTPSTFGGVGYEQYF
16	TRBV6-6	TRBJ1-1	CASRPLRQGENTEAFF
13	TRBV11-3	TRBJ2-3	CASSPVHTDTQYF
15	TRBV5-4	TRBJ2-1	CASSLGLAGNNEQFF
14	TRBV6-5	TRBJ2-3	CASSLTRGADTQYF
13	TRBV7-9	TRBJ2-2	CASILVGTGELFF
13	TRBV5-1	TRBJ1-2	CASGRTGDYGYTF
14	TRBV19	TRBJ1-1	CASSPGPRNTEAFF
16	TRBV19	TRBJ2-1	CASSIEPTGGRNEQFF
13	TRBV6-5	TRBJ2-2	CASSSRETGELFF
15	TRBV7-6	TRBJ2-3	CASSLGGRATDTQYF
14	TRBV6-1	TRBJ2-7	CASSTMGAHYEQYF
14	TRBV10-1	TRBJ2-1	CASSGLAGGGEQFF
12	TRBV5-1	TRBJ2-7	CASSLVVGEQYF
15	TRBV5-5	TRBJ1-5	CASSLEGYSNQPQHF
12	TRBV5-4	TRBJ1-1	CASIGILGKAFF
12	TRBV5-6	TRBJ1-1	CASSFVHTEAFF
15	TRBV28	TRBJ1-4	CASTPKGGAGEKLFF
15	TRBV28	TRBJ2-1	CASSWAGSSYNEQFF
16	TRBV13	TRBJ2-1	CASSASAAVSYNEQFF
17	TRBV11-2	TRBJ2-7	CASSDTIAGVKPYEQYF
14	TRBV28	TRBJ1-2	CASSFLTGSYGYTF
15	TRBV19	TRBJ2-6	CASSRQGAGANVLTF
13	TRBV6-5	TRBJ2-2	CASSAGNTGELFF
16	TRBV19	TRBJ2-7	CASSITGDLSSYEQYF
13	TRBV28	TRBJ2-7	CASSFSGSGEQYF
16	TRBV29-1	TRBJ2-2	CSVEDPDLGAAGELFF
15	TRBV5-1	TRBJ2-1	CASSLGLAGVNEQFF
17	TRBV9	TRBJ1-5	CASSVGTGDLSNQPQHF
19	TRBV19	TRBJ2-7	CASSIAAPGQGDPLREQYF